This T cell receptor beta chain was retrieved from a study of blood T cells in healthy people across ages. Study results and limitations: PBMC samples, being unsorted, prevented any conclusive comparison of naive and antigen-experienced cells. The study found TCR beta diversity correlated strongly with naive T cell percentage. The long-lived group displayed more naive CD4+ cells, plus higher diversity, than the aged donors did.

Germline-derived CDR1 and CDR2 are SGHAT and FQNNGV. CDR3 length: 13 residues. Primed by a sample-barcoded 5' primer and a J-beta primer mix, a second PCR proceeded for 7 to 11 cycles. One entry per CDR3 protein, called by TCRdb with MiXCR from the 5' RACE reads. The data hold about 970,000 distinct CDR3 sequences, with about 51% observed a single time. A word on this clonotype: What it binds is not known.

Sequencing was carried out using blood. The clonotype comes from a woman aged 55-69 years in good health. This rearrangement joins TRBV11-2 to TRBJ2-7; D possibly corresponds to TRBD1 (6 bases). With the DNA end fitting TRBJ2-5 better, the J assignment may be wrong. The chain's CDR3 is CASSHWDKETQYF. The CDR3 bases are TGTGCCAGCAGCCACTGGGACAAAGAGACCCAGTACTTC.